The rows below give T cell receptor beta chains drawn from one sample of a study of blood T cells in healthy people across ages. TCRdb passed the 5' RACE reads through MiXCR, listing each CDR3 protein once. This sample yields 580,000 or so distinct CDR3 sequences, of which less than 60% are seen a single time; roughly 25% belongs to the top ten. The source material was blood. The source of these receptors is an elderly man in good health. CDR3s include the opening cysteine and the closing phenylalanine or tryptophan. D genes are given only for firm matches. Size tells how often a clone was seen (once, few, many) or the class of an expanded clone, and some rows leave it out.

cdr3_aa: CATKPTPRGAREDYGYTF
cdr3_nt: TGTGCCACCAAACCTACCCCCCGGGGGGCGCGTGAGGACTATGGCTACACCTTC
clone_size: NA
v_call: TRBV15
j_call: TRBJ1-2
cdr3_length: 18
d_call: NA

cdr3_aa: CASSFFGPGYEQYF
cdr3_nt: TGTGCCAGCAGTTTTTTTGGCCCCGGCTACGAGCAGTACTTC
clone_size: few
v_call: TRBV12-3/TRBV12-4
j_call: TRBJ2-7
cdr3_length: 14
d_call: NA

cdr3_aa: CASRPTGGSGKLFF
cdr3_nt: TGTGCCAGCAGACCTACAGGGGGAAGCGGAAAACTGTTTTTT
clone_size: NA
v_call: TRBV12-3/TRBV12-4
j_call: TRBJ1-4
cdr3_length: 14
d_call: TRBD1

cdr3_aa: CASSLYGLQDNEQFF
cdr3_nt: TGCGCCAGCAGCTTGTACGGGCTTCAAGACAATGAGCAGTTCTTC
clone_size: NA
v_call: TRBV5-1
j_call: TRBJ2-1
cdr3_length: 15
d_call: NA

cdr3_aa: CSARARIAGANCEQFF
cdr3_nt: TGCAGTGCTAGAGCCCGTATAGCGGGAGCGAATTGTGAGCAGTTCTTC
clone_size: NA
v_call: TRBV20-1
j_call: TRBJ2-1
cdr3_length: 16
d_call: TRBD2

cdr3_aa: CSARDTGTPLRETQYF
cdr3_nt: TGCAGTGCTAGAGATACCGGGACTCCTCTGCGGGAGACCCAGTACTTC
clone_size: few
v_call: TRBV20-1
j_call: TRBJ2-5
cdr3_length: 16
d_call: NA

cdr3_aa: CASSPRGLAGEQYF
cdr3_nt: TGTGCCAGCTCACCCCGAGGACTAGCCGGCGAGCAGTACTTC
clone_size: few
v_call: TRBV18
j_call: TRBJ2-7
cdr3_length: 14
d_call: TRBD2

cdr3_aa: CASRYGGGETQYF
cdr3_nt: TGTGCCAGCCGGTATGGCGGGGGAGAGACCCAGTACTTC
clone_size: few
v_call: TRBV7-2
j_call: TRBJ2-5
cdr3_length: 13
d_call: TRBD2

cdr3_aa: CSAAWTGSQPQHF
cdr3_nt: TGCAGTGCTGCGTGGACGGGGAGTCAGCCCCAGCATTTT
clone_size: NA
v_call: TRBV20-1
j_call: TRBJ1-5
cdr3_length: 13
d_call: NA

cdr3_aa: CASRGTYSNQPQHF
cdr3_nt: TGTGCCAGCAGGGGGACGTATAGCAATCAGCCCCAGCATTTT
clone_size: NA
v_call: TRBV6-1
j_call: TRBJ1-5
cdr3_length: 14
d_call: NA

cdr3_aa: CASRQDRDPPYEQYF
cdr3_nt: TGCGCCAGCCGCCAAGACAGAGACCCCCCCTACGAGCAGTACTTC
clone_size: few
v_call: TRBV10-2
j_call: TRBJ2-7
cdr3_length: 15
d_call: NA

cdr3_aa: CASSLGRGHVDEQFF
cdr3_nt: TGTGCCAGCAGTTTAGGCAGGGGGCATGTGGATGAGCAGTTCTTC
clone_size: NA
v_call: TRBV12-3/TRBV12-4
j_call: TRBJ2-1
cdr3_length: 15
d_call: TRBD1

cdr3_aa: CASSVLAGGSATGELFF
cdr3_nt: TGTGCCAGCAGCGTACTAGCGGGAGGCTCCGCTACCGGGGAGCTGTTTTTT
clone_size: NA
v_call: TRBV9
j_call: TRBJ2-2
cdr3_length: 17
d_call: TRBD2

cdr3_aa: CSATDRGEYGYTF
cdr3_nt: TGCAGTGCTACAGACAGGGGAGAGTATGGCTACACCTTC
clone_size: NA
v_call: TRBV20-1
j_call: TRBJ1-2
cdr3_length: 13
d_call: TRBD1

cdr3_aa: CASSRTAGANVLTF
cdr3_nt: TGCGCCAGCAGTAGGACTGCCGGGGCCAACGTCCTGACTTTC
clone_size: NA
v_call: TRBV5-1
j_call: TRBJ2-6
cdr3_length: 14
d_call: NA

cdr3_aa: CASSSRTGAYEQYF
cdr3_nt: TGCGCCAGCAGCTCCCGGACAGGGGCCTACGAGCAGTACTTC
clone_size: many
v_call: TRBV5-1
j_call: TRBJ2-7
cdr3_length: 14
d_call: TRBD1

cdr3_aa: CASSYLAAGISGNKNIQYF
cdr3_nt: TGTGCCAGCAGTTACTTGGCCGCCGGGATATCAGGAAACAAAAACATTCAGTACTTC
clone_size: NA
v_call: TRBV6-2/TRBV6-3
j_call: TRBJ2-4
cdr3_length: 19
d_call: NA

cdr3_aa: CSANSGGANEQFF
cdr3_nt: TGCAGTGCAAATAGCGGGGGGGCGAATGAGCAGTTCTTC
clone_size: NA
v_call: TRBV20-1
j_call: TRBJ2-1
cdr3_length: 13
d_call: TRBD2

cdr3_aa: CASSFGARPMEKLFF
cdr3_nt: TGTGCCAGCAGCTTCGGTGCCAGGCCGATGGAAAAACTGTTTTTT
clone_size: NA
v_call: TRBV13
j_call: TRBJ1-4
cdr3_length: 15
d_call: NA

cdr3_aa: CASTIGGGNEQFF
cdr3_nt: TGCGCCAGCACGATCGGAGGGGGCAATGAGCAGTTCTTC
clone_size: few
v_call: TRBV5-1
j_call: TRBJ2-1
cdr3_length: 13
d_call: NA

cdr3_aa: CASSPHRGSEQYF
cdr3_nt: TGTGCCAGCAGCCCCCACAGGGGGTCCGAGCAGTACTTC
clone_size: NA
v_call: TRBV7-2
j_call: TRBJ2-7
cdr3_length: 13
d_call: TRBD1

cdr3_aa: CASSKPGQGSYGYTF
cdr3_nt: TGTGCCAGCAGTAAGCCGGGACAGGGATCCTATGGCTACACCTTC
clone_size: many
v_call: TRBV6-6
j_call: TRBJ1-2
cdr3_length: 15
d_call: TRBD1

cdr3_aa: CASSWTKNTGELFF
cdr3_nt: TGTGCCAGCAGTTGGACGAAGAACACCGGGGAGCTGTTTTTT
clone_size: NA
v_call: TRBV7-2
j_call: TRBJ2-2
cdr3_length: 14
d_call: NA

cdr3_aa: CGARRTSGRGYEQFF
cdr3_nt: TGCGGTGCTAGGAGGACTAGCGGGAGGGGGTATGAGCAGTTCTTC
clone_size: NA
v_call: TRBV20-1
j_call: TRBJ2-1
cdr3_length: 15
d_call: TRBD2

cdr3_aa: CSANTGGRYEQYF
cdr3_nt: TGCAGTGCTAACACAGGGGGCAGGTACGAGCAGTACTTC
clone_size: NA
v_call: TRBV20-1
j_call: TRBJ2-7
cdr3_length: 13
d_call: TRBD1

cdr3_aa: CASSQEGPGVYGYTF
cdr3_nt: TGTGCCAGCAGCCAAGAAGGGCCGGGGGTATATGGCTACACCTTC
clone_size: few
v_call: TRBV4-2
j_call: TRBJ1-2
cdr3_length: 15
d_call: NA

cdr3_aa: CASSPRWRTDGTDTQYF
cdr3_nt: TGCGCCAGCAGCCCCCGTTGGCGGACTGATGGCACAGATACGCAGTATTTT
clone_size: few
v_call: TRBV5-1
j_call: TRBJ2-3
cdr3_length: 17
d_call: NA

cdr3_aa: CASSLGGSRRSSYNSPLHF
cdr3_nt: TGCGCCAGCAGCTTGGGGGGTAGCCGTCGAAGCTCCTATAATTCACCCCTCCACTTT
clone_size: NA
v_call: TRBV5-1
j_call: TRBJ1-6
cdr3_length: 19
d_call: NA

cdr3_aa: CSARPQEYHTEAFF
cdr3_nt: TGCAGTGCTAGACCTCAGGAGTACCACACTGAAGCTTTCTTT
clone_size: NA
v_call: TRBV20-1
j_call: TRBJ1-1
cdr3_length: 14
d_call: NA

cdr3_aa: CASSPGAGAYEQYF
cdr3_nt: TGTGCCAGCAGCCCAGGTGCAGGGGCGTACGAGCAGTACTTC
clone_size: NA
v_call: TRBV27
j_call: TRBJ2-7
cdr3_length: 14
d_call: NA

cdr3_aa: CASSPTGNPGELFF
cdr3_nt: TGTGCCAGCAGTCCTACAGGGAATCCCGGGGAGCTGTTTTTT
clone_size: NA
v_call: TRBV7-9
j_call: TRBJ2-2
cdr3_length: 14
d_call: NA

cdr3_aa: CSVEAPRRDTQYF
cdr3_nt: TGCAGCGTTGAAGCGCCTAGAAGGGATACGCAGTATTTT
clone_size: NA
v_call: TRBV29-1
j_call: TRBJ2-3
cdr3_length: 13
d_call: NA

cdr3_aa: CASSRTGADSPLHF
cdr3_nt: TGTGCCAGCAGTAGGACAGGGGCTGATTCACCCCTCCACTTT
clone_size: few
v_call: TRBV7-9
j_call: TRBJ1-6
cdr3_length: 14
d_call: TRBD1

cdr3_aa: CAWSDGSVNEKLFF
cdr3_nt: TGTGCCTGGAGCGACGGAAGTGTTAATGAAAAACTGTTTTTT
clone_size: few
v_call: TRBV30
j_call: TRBJ1-4
cdr3_length: 14
d_call: NA

cdr3_aa: CATSSQANTEAFF
cdr3_nt: TGTGCCACCTCGAGCCAGGCGAACACTGAAGCTTTCTTT
clone_size: many
v_call: TRBV7-2
j_call: TRBJ1-1
cdr3_length: 13
d_call: NA

cdr3_aa: CASSTAGLADNEQFF
cdr3_nt: TGTGCCAGCAGTACCGCCGGACTAGCGGACAATGAGCAGTTCTTC
clone_size: NA
v_call: TRBV6-2/TRBV6-3
j_call: TRBJ2-1
cdr3_length: 15
d_call: TRBD2

cdr3_aa: CASSPRAGQGTEAFF
cdr3_nt: TGTGCCAGCAGTCCCCGGGCGGGACAGGGCACTGAAGCTTTCTTT
clone_size: NA
v_call: TRBV12-3/TRBV12-4
j_call: TRBJ1-1
cdr3_length: 15
d_call: TRBD1

cdr3_aa: CASSLAGPALAGAYEQYF
cdr3_nt: TGTGCCAGCAGCTTAGCGGGCCCGGCACTAGCGGGAGCCTACGAGCAGTACTTC
clone_size: NA
v_call: TRBV7-2
j_call: TRBJ2-7
cdr3_length: 18
d_call: TRBD2

cdr3_aa: CASSVSGANSYNEQFF
cdr3_nt: TGTGCCAGCAGCGTCTCGGGGGCGAACTCCTACAATGAGCAGTTCTTC
clone_size: few
v_call: TRBV9
j_call: TRBJ2-1
cdr3_length: 16
d_call: NA

cdr3_aa: CASSEGWDLRGNEQFF
cdr3_nt: TGTGCCAGCAGTGAAGGTTGGGATTTAAGAGGCAATGAGCAGTTCTTC
clone_size: NA
v_call: TRBV2
j_call: TRBJ2-1
cdr3_length: 16
d_call: NA

cdr3_aa: CASSVVSGAPTDTQYF
cdr3_nt: TGTGCCAGCAGCGTAGTGAGCGGGGCCCCCACAGATACGCAGTATTTT
clone_size: NA
v_call: TRBV9
j_call: TRBJ2-3
cdr3_length: 16
d_call: TRBD2

cdr3_aa: CSVAGTGAFTDTQYF
cdr3_nt: TGCAGCGTTGCGGGTACAGGGGCCTTCACAGATACGCAGTATTTT
clone_size: NA
v_call: TRBV29-1
j_call: TRBJ2-3
cdr3_length: 15
d_call: TRBD1

cdr3_aa: CASSFATGGSYEQYF
cdr3_nt: TGTGCCAGCAGTTTCGCGACAGGGGGCAGCTACGAGCAGTACTTC
clone_size: NA
v_call: TRBV27
j_call: TRBJ2-7
cdr3_length: 15
d_call: TRBD1

cdr3_aa: CASTKISGRGTDTQYF
cdr3_nt: TGTGCCAGCACCAAGATTAGCGGGAGGGGCACAGATACGCAGTATTTT
clone_size: few
v_call: TRBV6-6
j_call: TRBJ2-3
cdr3_length: 16
d_call: TRBD2

cdr3_aa: CASSLQAGGYYNEQYF
cdr3_nt: TGTGCCAGCAGCCTCCAGGCAGGGGGTTACTACAATGAGCAGTACTTC
clone_size: NA
v_call: TRBV7-3
j_call: TRBJ2-7
cdr3_length: 16
d_call: TRBD1

cdr3_aa: CASSLGVQGVNTGELFF
cdr3_nt: TGCGCCAGCAGCTTGGGCGTCCAGGGTGTGAATACCGGGGAGCTGTTTTTT
clone_size: NA
v_call: TRBV5-1
j_call: TRBJ2-2
cdr3_length: 17
d_call: NA

cdr3_aa: CSARQGATNEKLFF
cdr3_nt: TGCAGTGCAAGACAGGGTGCGACTAATGAAAAACTGTTTTTT
clone_size: NA
v_call: TRBV20-1
j_call: TRBJ1-4
cdr3_length: 14
d_call: TRBD1

cdr3_aa: CSARPLLAPGQETQYF
cdr3_nt: TGCAGTGCTAGACCACTACTAGCGCCAGGCCAAGAGACCCAGTACTTC
clone_size: NA
v_call: TRBV20-1
j_call: TRBJ2-5
cdr3_length: 16
d_call: TRBD2

cdr3_aa: CASSSLGGVPDTQYF
cdr3_nt: TGTGCCAGCAGCTCCCTGGGGGGGGTCCCAGATACGCAGTATTTT
clone_size: few
v_call: TRBV7-2
j_call: TRBJ2-3
cdr3_length: 15
d_call: TRBD2

cdr3_aa: CASSQKRPSVGGYTF
cdr3_nt: TGTGCCAGCAGCCAAAAGCGGCCATCCGTGGGAGGCTACACCTTC
clone_size: NA
v_call: TRBV4-2
j_call: TRBJ1-2
cdr3_length: 15
d_call: NA

cdr3_aa: CASSYRGRGYGYTF
cdr3_nt: TGTGCCAGCTCATACAGGGGGCGCGGGTATGGCTACACCTTC
clone_size: few
v_call: TRBV27
j_call: TRBJ1-2
cdr3_length: 14
d_call: TRBD1

cdr3_aa: CASSLTSGGGQETQYF
cdr3_nt: TGTGCCAGCAGCTTGACTAGCGGGGGAGGTCAAGAGACCCAGTACTTC
clone_size: NA
v_call: TRBV5-6
j_call: TRBJ2-5
cdr3_length: 16
d_call: TRBD2

cdr3_aa: CASSWLGVAGAHEQFF
cdr3_nt: TGTGCCAGCAGTTGGCTGGGGGTAGCGGGAGCTCATGAGCAGTTCTTC
clone_size: NA
v_call: TRBV2
j_call: TRBJ2-1
cdr3_length: 16
d_call: TRBD2